This entry concerns a single T cell receptor beta chain. The data belong to a study of T cells in narcolepsy. Profiled with immunoSEQ multiplex PCR; TCRdb holds only in-frame clones, not every one. This table holds 34,000 or so clones, 79% found once. V lost 6 bases and J lost 4, with 12 bases in between. This CDR3 is built from 13 residues. Germline-derived CDR1 and CDR2 are LGHNT and FRNRAP. The rearrangement links TRBV12-5 to TRBJ1-1; possibly TRBD1 for D (5 bases). This TCR derives from a human donor in good health. The material sequenced was memory (CD45RA-) CD4+ T cells from blood. The CDR3 sequence is CASGLQGFTEAFF. In DNA, the CDR3 is TGTGCTAGTGGACTCCAGGGTTTCACTGAAGCTTTCTTT.